The table lists the clone carrying this T cell receptor beta chain with a count of one. CDR1 is GTSNPN, CDR2 SVGIG, per germline (reference sequence). The V segment lost 3 bases and the J segment 3 bases; nucleotides outside the gene matches: 12. The CDR3 length is 18 residues. These data come from a study of T cells in Graves' hyperthyroidism and ophthalmopathy. Individuals with ophthalmopathy presented a Clinical Activity Score of at least 3, a NOSPECS grade of at least 4 and a duration under 3 months. Fresh peripheral blood, 10 ml, was the source of the PBMCs. RNA transcripts gave rise to amplified TCR beta CDR3 regions. During a first-round RT-PCR of the TCR CDR3, the HTBI primer set was used. TCRdb reanalysed the multiplex PCR reads using MiXCR and keeps one entry per CDR3 protein. The table lists approximately 690,000 distinct CDR3 sequences, around 20% of them singletons, with 30% to 40% in the top ten.

The genes are TRBV30 and TRBJ2-2; 11 bases match TRBD2. The sequence came from a man aged 30-40 years with Graves' ophthalmopathy. Sequencing was carried out using blood. This chain's CDR3 is CAWSDGTSGPGHTGELFF. CDR3 nucleotide sequence: TGTGCCTGGAGCGATGGGACTAGCGGCCCCGGGCACACCGGGGAGCTGTTTTTT.